This entry lists 2 T cell receptor beta chains sequenced from one sample in a study of brain T cells in children with intractable seizures (dated by TCRdb to about 2021). Libraries were made using the immunoSEQ multiplex PCR assay. TCRdb re-hosts the immuneACCESS table, in-frame sequences only. Its copies lack some clones; in the studies checked, an unresolved V gene accounts for under half of them, and the cause for the rest is not known. The sample data list under 400,000 clones, and 93% of these were observed just once. Jointly, the top ten make up 5.5% to 6% of the sample. The time point label for this specimen denotes: blood from clinic visit 5 months post-surgery; TSC patient then seizure free. This specimen consisted of peripheral blood, obtained 4 to 6 months after surgery. The source of these receptors is a boy younger than two with tuberous sclerosis and intractable seizures.

This CDR3 reads CASSYRGQGGRQPQHF. The CDR3 DNA reads as TGTGCCAGCAGTTACAGGGGACAGGGAGGACGGCAGCCCCAGCATTTT. The gene calls are TRBV6-5 and TRBJ1-5, with TRBD1 matching 9 bases. Germline loops: CDR1 MNHEY, CDR2 SVGAGI. This CDR3 spans 16 amino acids. V shed 2 bases and J 7 bases; nucleotides not matched to a gene: 9.

V and J are TRBV24-1 and TRBJ2-1, with 9 bases lining up with TRBD2. V lost 3 bases, J lost 0 bases, and 5 bases stayed unmatched. Germline V gene sequence: CDR1 KGHDR, CDR2 SFDVKD. The CDR3 length is 17 residues. Here the CDR3 DNA reads TGTGCCACCAGTGATGGGACTAGCCGCCGCTCCTACAATGAGCAGTTCTTC. This translates into CATSDGTSRRSYNEQFF.